Following are 4 T cell receptor beta chains from one sample sequenced in a study of identical twins. In TCRdb, the 5' RACE reads were re-called with MiXCR into one record per CDR3 protein. The data contain 690,000 or so distinct CDR3 sequences, over 5% of them singletons. What was sequenced was naive T cells sorted from blood. These receptors all stem from a man aged 18-30 years in good health.

The V gene is TRBV5-1, the J gene TRBJ2-1, with D possibly matching TRBD2 (5 bases). V was clipped by 6 bases and J by 2 bases, with 15 bases between them. Germline V gives CDR1 SGHRS, CDR2 YFSETQ. The CDR3 has 15 residues. CDR3 region: CASNLEGVPYNEQFF. CDR3 coding DNA: TGCGCCAGCAATCTAGAGGGAGTCCCCTACAATGAGCAGTTCTTC.

At least ten counts were recorded for this clonotype. The gene calls are TRBV6-2 or TRBV6-3 and TRBJ2-6; the D is unclear. The CDR3 sequence is 13 residues long. Germline lookup yields CDR1 MNHEY and CDR2 SVGEGT. Trimming pared 5 bases from V and 7 bases from J, leaving 9 bases between. CDR3 amino acids: CASSINLANVLTF. The CDR3 DNA sequence: TGTGCCAGCAGTATCAATCTTGCCAACGTCCTGACTTTC.

This clonotype was seen repeatedly, ten times or more. The chain employs TRBV4-3 and TRBJ2-2; D remains unclear. The V end lost 4 bases, the J end lost 3 bases, and 18 bases lay between the germline ends. Germline loops: CDR1 LGHNA, CDR2 YSLEER. CDR3 length: 17 residues. CDR3 DNA sequence: TGCGCCAGCAGCCTGGGGTTCGGGCAGCTACACACCGGGGAGCTGTTTTTT. This codes for CASSLGFGQLHTGELFF.

This clonotype was detected ten times or more. The chain is built from TRBV20-1 and TRBJ1-5; D uncertain. Per germline, CDR1 DFQATT and CDR2 SNEGSKA (reference sequence). The germline V and J ends were trimmed by 0 bases and 8 bases, with 14 bases remaining between them. The CDR3 totals 14 residues. CDR3 protein: CSARDLGNTKPQHF. The CDR3 DNA reads TGCAGTGCTAGAGATCTTGGGAACACCAAGCCCCAGCATTTT.